Detailed here is one T cell receptor (beta chain). Methods used by the authors: Counts of nucleated cells, estimated from reference gene primer amplification, were obtained. Sequencing used immunoSEQ multiplex PCR; TCRdb keeps in-frame clones, though not all of them. D and trimming were read from the DNA, whereas the V and J calls and clone size are those reported in that table. Among some 150,000 clones listed, 70% to 90% were seen once. These data come from a study of blood T cell repertoires in COVID-19. On the study more broadly: Acute-phase and convalescent COVID-19 samples originated in the United States, Italy and Spain.

V lost 3 bases, J lost 5 bases, and 9 bases stayed unmatched. Germline lookup yields CDR1 LGHNA and CDR2 YSLEER. CDR3 size: 16 residues. Sequenced input: peripheral blood. The chain links TRBV4-3 to TRBJ2-2; 7 bases map to TRBD1. This sequence was found in a human donor with acute or convalescent COVID-19. The donor label of this sample is uncertain. CDR3 bases: TGCGCCAGCAGCCAGATTGGGACAGACGTTACCGGGGAGCTGTTTTTT. Translating gives CASSQIGTDVTGELFF.